These T cell receptor beta chains were read from a single sample in a study of T cell changes during pregnancy in multiple sclerosis. Sequencing was performed with immunoSEQ multiplex PCR; in TCRdb, only in-frame clones are kept and a portion is missing. The table lists about 43,000 clones, more than 75% of them singletons. The sample comprised PBMCs (not recorded whether the cells were cultured). All receptors come from a female donor with multiple sclerosis, enrolled in a pregnancy study. CDR3s include the opening cysteine and the closing phenylalanine or tryptophan. Not all rows give a size; the values are once, few, many and, for expanded clones, a class.

v_gene	abundance	j_gene	CDR3aa
TRBV30	.	TRBJ1-1	CAWSVVGGPTEAFF
TRBV5-1	.	TRBJ2-3	CASSLWRPSTDTQYF
TRBV5-1	once	TRBJ2-7	CASSPAHSKTYEQYF
TRBV19	once	TRBJ2-7	CASSLGQRSSYEQYF
TRBV10-2	.	TRBJ2-5	CASRGTGVETQYF
TRBV5-4	once	TRBJ2-3	CASSLVAWGTDTQYF
TRBV5-5	.	TRBJ1-2	CASSLTTGPEGYTF
TRBV6-9	.	TRBJ1-1	CASSYSNLQDRAWRNTEAFF
TRBV28	.	TRBJ1-3	CASSLDRGVSGNTIYF
TRBV5-1	.	TRBJ2-4	CASSSSRGRNIQYF
TRBV5-1	.	TRBJ2-3	CASRDGRDTDTQYF
TRBV5-6	.	TRBJ2-3	CASSWGLAGGRGTDTQYF
TRBV4-1	.	TRBJ1-3	CASSPDNAQGNTIYF
TRBV4-2	once	TRBJ1-3	CASSQEGVWQSSGNTIYF
TRBV7-4	.	TRBJ1-1	CASSSRLPGGRGNTEAFF
TRBV7-9	.	TRBJ1-5	CASSRRGNQPQHF
TRBV6-1	once	TRBJ2-3	CASSLNVGGTDTQYF
TRBV10-1	few	TRBJ2-7	CASSDRKDEQYF
TRBV29-1	.	TRBJ1-2	CSVGPNIANYGYTF
TRBV28	.	TRBJ1-4	CAGQGAATNEKLFF
TRBV6-4	.	TRBJ2-2	CASSDLGQNTGELFF
TRBV6-6	.	TRBJ2-5	CASSNGVGGVETQYF
TRBV9	few	TRBJ2-7	CASSPGEEPYEQYF
TRBV18	.	TRBJ2-7	CASSLTSGSYEQYF
TRBV4-2	.	TRBJ2-1	CASSQPGRLRNEQFF
TRBV19	.	TRBJ2-7	CASSHGASSDEQYF
TRBV7-3	.	TRBJ2-1	CASSSGVAPYNEQFF
TRBV5-4	.	TRBJ1-1	CASSLETVNTEAFF
TRBV29-1	once	TRBJ2-7	CSALLAGVHTYEQYF
TRBV25-1	.	TRBJ1-3	CASNYRGTIYF
TRBV19	once	TRBJ1-5	CASSPQTKFGGMSNQPQHF
TRBV6-1	.	TRBJ2-1	CASSEARLAGNEQFF
TRBV11-1	.	TRBJ2-2	CASSLSFPWTTSGELFF
TRBV19	once	TRBJ2-2	CASSIVGSPKNTGELFF
TRBV4-3	.	TRBJ2-1	CASSQDMRGTSGYNEQFF
TRBV10-3	.	TRBJ1-1	CAIRGGTGKNTEAFF
TRBV4-2	.	TRBJ2-7	CASSQDRIAYEQYF
TRBV5-1	.	TRBJ2-2	CASSREQGGTGELFF
TRBV10-3	.	TRBJ2-5	CAISGQGNKETQYF
TRBV5-6	.	TRBJ2-5	CASSYRETQYF
TRBV9	.	TRBJ2-1	CASSVGSAYNEQFF
TRBV6-6	.	TRBJ1-1	CASYQSRGRTEAFF
TRBV29-1	.	TRBJ2-7	CSVEPGQGAREQYF
TRBV4-3	few	TRBJ1-2	CASSQRVGGDNYGYTF
TRBV19	once	TRBJ1-5	CASSIVADQPQHF
TRBV4-2	.	TRBJ2-2	CASSLSTGQRLTGELFF
TRBV19	.	TRBJ1-5	CASSMTGSNQPQHF
TRBV27	.	TRBJ2-5	CASSRAGTGTQETQYF
TRBV7-9	few	TRBJ2-1	CASRPPLEGPYNEQFF
TRBV27	.	TRBJ2-1	CASSLTPNRDYNEQFF
TRBV7-6	.	TRBJ1-1	CASSLVGGNTEAFF
TRBV27	.	TRBJ2-7	CASRQQGTGEQYF